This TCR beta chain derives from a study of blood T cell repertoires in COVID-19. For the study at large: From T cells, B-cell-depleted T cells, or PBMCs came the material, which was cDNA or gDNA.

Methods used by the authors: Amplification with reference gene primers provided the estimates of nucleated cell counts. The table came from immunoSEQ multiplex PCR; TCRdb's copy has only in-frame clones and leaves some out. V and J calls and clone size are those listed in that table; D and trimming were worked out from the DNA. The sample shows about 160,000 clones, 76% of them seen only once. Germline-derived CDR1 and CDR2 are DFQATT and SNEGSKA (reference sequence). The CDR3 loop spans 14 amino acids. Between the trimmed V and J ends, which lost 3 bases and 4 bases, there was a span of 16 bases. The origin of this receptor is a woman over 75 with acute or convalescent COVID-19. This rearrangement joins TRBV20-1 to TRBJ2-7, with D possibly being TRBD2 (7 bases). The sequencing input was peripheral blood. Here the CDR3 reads CSASGPGGLYEQYF. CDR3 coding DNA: TGCAGTGCTAGTGGTCCGGGGGGCCTTTACGAGCAGTACTTC.